This TCR beta chain stems from a study of T cell repertoires in cytomegalovirus infection. The germline V and J ends were trimmed by 7 bases and 0 bases, with 13 bases remaining between them. CDR1 is KGHDR, CDR2 SFDVKD, per germline. The CDR3 consists of 15 residues. TCRdb called the reads again in MiXCR, with one record for every CDR3 protein. The repertoire holds 400,000 or so distinct CDR3 sequences, about a third seen once, with around 13% in the top ten. The receptor was isolated from a human donor in good health (CMV status not recorded). Some clones in this sample may be carry-over from other donors' samples. The J gene is TRBJ2-3, the V gene TRBV24-1; weak D call: TRBD1 (6 bases). Specimen: PBMCs. CDR3: CATRRTASSTDTQYF. In DNA, the CDR3 is TGTGCCACCAGGCGGACAGCTTCTAGCACAGATACGCAGTATTTT.